The T cell receptor (beta chain) described here comes from a study of cytomegalovirus exposure and HLA in healthy donors. TCRdb's table, derived via immunoSEQ multiplex PCR, lists solely in-frame clones and lacks some. The table has tens of thousands of clones, approximately 93% seen once; the top ten hold about 1%. The V and J ends lost 6 bases and 2 bases, in that order; junction bases with no gene match: 12. CDR1 SGHRS and CDR2 YFSETQ come from the germline V gene. The CDR3 runs to 16 residues. This clonotype was sampled from a young woman in good health and CMV-seropositive. The sequencing input was PBMCs. This chain links TRBV5-1 with TRBJ2-3; TRBD2 matches at 7 bases. The CDR3 region has the DNA TGCGCCAGCACTCCTATTCCGGGAGGTCCCACAGATACGCAGTATTTT. Amino acid sequence: CASTPIPGGPTDTQYF.